The clone carrying this T cell receptor (beta chain) was picked up one time. These data belong to a study of tumor-infiltrating lymphocytes in primary liver carcinoma. Constant-region priming of around 500 ng total RNA yielded TCR beta cDNA. Researchers made the TCR beta libraries by running three nested multiplex PCR rounds with slightly modified ARM-PCR. Primers for the first two PCR rounds were TRBV1-TRBV30 forward primers and a C-beta reverse primer (approximately 10 cycles per round). TCRdb reanalysed the multiplex PCR reads using MiXCR and keeps one entry per CDR3 protein. The profile shows about 110,000 distinct CDR3 sequences, around two thirds of them singletons. Co-extraction of both nucleic acids (RNA and DNA) used about 17-31 mg of unsorted bulk tissue. Patients had primary liver carcinoma treated by surgical resection. Enrolled patients were chronically infected with HBV and treatment-naive. Sampling of each tumor involved five separate regions.

Germline lookup yields CDR1 KGHSH and CDR2 LQKENI. Trimming cost V 6 bases and J 1 base, with 3 bases left between them. The CDR3 runs 12 residues. The chain joins TRBV18 to TRBJ2-2; D uncertain. Sequencing input: liver tumor tissue from sampling region 1. Subset in this sample: tumor region T1, superior pole. This sequence was found in a woman aged 60 to 75 with primary liver carcinoma and hepatitis B virus infection. CDR3 bases: TGTGCCAGCTCGATGAACACCGGGGAGCTGTTTTTT. This sequence encodes CASSMNTGELFF.